These 17 T cell receptor beta chains share one sample of origin, sequenced in a study of T cell responses to AZD1222 COVID-19 vaccine. Sequenced by immunoSEQ multiplex PCR; TCRdb stores in-frame clones only, minus some. The sample shows 100,000 to 150,000 clones, roughly nine tenths of them seen only once. This sample comprised peripheral blood, obtained on day 0 of AZD1222 vaccination. Receptors were obtained from an adult in good health.

The rearrangement joins TRBV19 to TRBJ2-4; the D is unclear. V dropped 3 bases and J dropped 10 bases, with 13 bases sitting between them. The CDR3 is 13 residues long. Germline V gene sequence: CDR1 LNHDA, CDR2 SQIVND (reference sequence). The chain's CDR3 is CASSIRPEWIQYF. CDR3 DNA sequence: TGTGCCAGTAGTATTCGGCCCGAGTGGATTCAGTACTTC.

The chain carries TRBV7-2 and TRBJ2-6; weak D call: TRBD1 (5 bases). The CDR3 spans 17 residues. Germline CDR1 is SGHTA and CDR2 is FQGNSA. Trimming took off 5 bases at V and 3 bases at J, with 17 bases between the two ends. This chain's CDR3 is CASSPQAKAGGANVLTF. The CDR3, as DNA: TGTGCCAGCAGCCCACAGGCTAAGGCTGGTGGGGCCAACGTCCTGACTTTC.

V usage is TRBV24-1 and J usage is TRBJ1-4; tentative D call: TRBD1 (6 bases). Germline V gene sequence: CDR1 KGHDR, CDR2 SFDVKD. V was cut by 6 bases and J by 6 bases, with 16 bases left in between. The CDR3 length is 15 residues. Here the CDR3 DNA reads TGTGCCACCAGTACAAACAGGGAGGAGGATGAAAAACTGTTTTTT. Residues: CATSTNREEDEKLFF.

The chain joins TRBV19 to TRBJ2-1, with 10 bases lining up with TRBD2. Germline V gene lookup returns CDR1 LNHDA and CDR2 SQIVND (reference sequence). CDR3 size: 16 residues. V was clipped by 7 bases and J by 9 bases; unmatched bases: 15. CDR3 nucleotides: TGTGCCAGTAATCCTGTTAGCGGGGGGTTTTTGGGTGAGCAGTTCTTC. Amino acids: CASNPVSGGFLGEQFF. The whole variable domain, remainder taken from reference TRBV19 and TRBJ2-1, is DGGITQSPKYLFRKEGQNVTLSCEQNLNHDAMYWYRQDPGQGLRLIYYSQIVNDFQKGDIAEGYSVSREKKESFPLTVTSAQKNPTAFYLCASNPVSGGFLGEQFFGPGTRLTVL.

The genes are TRBV11-3 and TRBJ1-4; D ambiguous. V was trimmed by 2 bases and J by 0 bases, leaving 7 bases between them. The germline V gene encodes CDR1 SGHNT and CDR2 YENEEA. The CDR3 spans 15 residues. Here the CDR3 reads CASSLRAATNEKLFF. DNA for the CDR3: TGTGCCAGCAGCTTACGGGCGGCAACTAATGAAAAACTGTTTTTT.

The chain carries TRBV14 and TRBJ1-4, with D unclear. Trimming stripped 4 bases from V and 7 bases from J, with 10 bases between. The V gene's germline CDR1 is SGHDN and CDR2 FVKESK. There are 13 residues in the CDR3. CDR3: CASSPYGIEKLFF. DNA for the CDR3: TGTGCCAGCAGCCCGTACGGGATTGAAAAACTGTTTTTT.

In nucleotides, the CDR3 is TGTGCCAGCAGCGAAAGCGGGACAGGGTTCTATGGCTACACCTTC. It translates to CASSESGTGFYGYTF. The chain is built from TRBV7-8 and TRBJ1-2; 9 bases match TRBD1. The CDR3 totals 15 residues. The germline V gene encodes CDR1 SGHVS and CDR2 FQNEAQ. After removal of 5 bases from V and 4 bases from J, the junction contained 8 bases not matched to a gene.

The chain couples TRBV7-2 to TRBJ1-1; D gene uncertain. CDR3 length: 12 amino acids. Germline V gives CDR1 SGHTA, CDR2 FQGNSA. V lost 2 bases, J lost 8 bases, and 9 bases lay in between. The CDR3 reads CASSLSLKEAFF. The CDR3 DNA reads as TGTGCCAGCAGCTTATCCCTGAAGGAAGCTTTCTTT.

The sample holds one count of this clone. The gene calls are TRBV11-2 and TRBJ1-2, with 7 bases fitting TRBD1. The V gene's germline CDR1 is SGHAT and CDR2 FQNNGV. V was pared by 5 bases and J by 4 bases, with 7 bases of the junction left unmatched. This CDR3 has 14 residues. CDR3 region: CASSQGGGAYGYTF. As DNA, the CDR3 is TGTGCCAGCAGCCAAGGAGGGGGCGCCTATGGCTACACCTTC.

The chain is built from TRBV7-2 and TRBJ2-5; D may be TRBD1 (5 bases). CDR1 and CDR2 from the germline V gene are SGHTA and FQGNSA. V gave up 5 bases and J gave up 5 bases, with 15 bases separating them. This CDR3 spans 14 amino acids. The CDR3 loop reads CASSRPGARETQYF. CDR3 bases: TGTGCCAGCAGCCGTCCTGGGGCTCGGGAGACCCAGTACTTC.

CDR3: CASSQGRLARSYNEQFF. CDR3 DNA: TGCGCCAGCAGCCAAGGCCGGCTAGCCAGGTCCTACAATGAGCAGTTCTTC. This chain joins TRBV4-3 and TRBJ2-1; D perhaps matches TRBD2 (5 bases). V was shortened by 1 base and J by 1 base, with 14 bases between the two germline ends. The CDR3 is made up of 17 amino acids. Germline V gene sequence: CDR1 LGHNA, CDR2 YSLEER.

This clone was counted only a few times. V gene TRBV28 combines with J gene TRBJ2-7; D is unresolved. Germline-derived CDR1 and CDR2 are MDHEN and SYDVKM. The length of the CDR3 is 11 residues. Trimming pared 2 bases from V and 6 bases from J, leaving 5 bases between. The chain's CDR3 is CASSLRSEQYF. The DNA of the CDR3 is TGTGCCAGCAGTTTACGGAGCGAGCAGTACTTC.

The chain carries TRBV28 and TRBJ1-4; D is possibly TRBD1 (5 bases). Germline V gives CDR1 MDHEN, CDR2 SYDVKM. This CDR3 contains 15 residues. V was clipped by 3 bases and J by 2 bases, with 10 bases between them. CDR3 DNA sequence: TGTGCCAGCAGTTTGCGGGGCCTCACTAATGAAAAACTGTTTTTT. Its protein is CASSLRGLTNEKLFF. The full variable domain, in which reference TRBV28 and TRBJ1-4 provide the parts outside the CDR3, is DVKVTQSSRYLVKRTGEKVFLECVQDMDHENMFWYRQDPGLGLRLIYFSYDVKMKEKGDIPEGYSVSREKKERFSLILESASTNQTSMYLCASSLRGLTNEKLFFGSGTQLSVL.

The chain joins TRBV7-9 to TRBJ2-7, with no clear D. Trimming cost V 0 bases and J 3 bases, with 9 bases left between them. The CDR3 is made up of 14 amino acids. CDR1 is SEHNR and CDR2 is FQNEAQ in the germline V gene (reference sequence). CDR3 nucleotides: TGTGCCAGCAGCTTAGCGCTATTAAACTACGAGCAGTACTTC. Residues: CASSLALLNYEQYF.

This clone was picked up a small number of times. The chain carries TRBV7-8 and TRBJ2-7; D is unresolved. Between the trimmed V and J ends, which lost 1 base and 0 bases, there was a span of 10 bases. Germline CDR1 SGHVS, CDR2 FQNEAQ. The CDR3 has 15 residues. CDR3: CASSLGSAVSYEQYF. The CDR3 DNA reads as TGTGCCAGCAGCTTAGGATCGGCAGTCTCCTACGAGCAGTACTTC.

The J gene is TRBJ2-3, the V gene TRBV15, with 7 bases lining up with TRBD2. Germline V gives CDR1 LNHNV, CDR2 YYDKDF (reference sequence). Trimming removed 5 bases from V and 4 bases from J; junction bases left unmatched: 6. This CDR3 spans 14 amino acids. The CDR3 region is CATSPGGTADTQYF. The CDR3 DNA follows: TGTGCCACCAGCCCGGGGGGTACGGCAGATACGCAGTATTTT. Supplemented by reference TRBV15 and TRBJ2-3, the full variable domain reads DAMVIQNPRYQVTQFGKPVTLSCSQTLNHNVMYWYQQKSSQAPKLLFHYYDKDFNNEADTPDNFQSRRPNTSFCFLDIRSPGLGDTAMYLCATSPGGTADTQYFGPGTRLTVL.

V is TRBV7-2 and J is TRBJ2-1; TRBD2 agrees at 11 bases. The length of the CDR3 is 15 residues. In germline, CDR1 is SGHTA, CDR2 FQGNSA. The junction had 4 bases not matched to a gene; V was cut back by 5 bases and J by 4 bases. In nucleotides, the CDR3 is TGTGCCAGCAGCATACTAGCGGGGGTTTACAATGAGCAGTTCTTC. Translated, it gives CASSILAGVYNEQFF.